Reported below is one TCR beta chain. The data derive from a study of T cell repertoires in ileal Crohn's disease. Overall study context: Every patient was operated on for stricturing (about 60%) or penetrating (approximately 40%) complications.

This table comes from immunoSEQ multiplex PCR, and its TCRdb copy is limited to in-frame clones, with some not included. Seen here are about 12,000 clones, 75% to 90% observed once, and the top ten hold approximately 11%. Specified time point: neoterminal ileum biopsy at postoperative endoscopy, about 6 months after surgery. The CDR3 covers 15 residues. CDR1 and CDR2 (germline): SGDLS, YYNGEE. V lost 0 bases to trimming and J lost 7 bases; unmatched junction nucleotides: 2. Material for sequencing was ileal tissue. The J gene is TRBJ1-4, the V gene TRBV9; 11 positions match TRBD1. The clonotype originates from an adult with Crohn's disease. The CDR3 DNA reads as TGTGCCAGCAGCGTAGGCGGGACAGGGGGTGAAAAACTGTTTTTT. It encodes CASSVGGTGGEKLFF.